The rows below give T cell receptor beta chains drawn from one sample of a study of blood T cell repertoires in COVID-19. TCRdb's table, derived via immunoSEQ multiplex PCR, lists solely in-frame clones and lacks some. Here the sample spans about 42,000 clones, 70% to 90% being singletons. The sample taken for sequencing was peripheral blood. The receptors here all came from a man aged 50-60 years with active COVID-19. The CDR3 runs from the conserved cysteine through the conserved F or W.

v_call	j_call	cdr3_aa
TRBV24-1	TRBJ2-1	CATSDADRAVNGNEQFF
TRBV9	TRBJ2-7	CASSVEGSGTYEQYF
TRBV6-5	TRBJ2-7	CASSIRGYGSYEQYF
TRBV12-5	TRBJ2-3	CASSSGGGSTDTQYF
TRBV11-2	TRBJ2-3	CASSYGLAGHRDTQYF
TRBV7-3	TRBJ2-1	CASSLTPGGKYNEQFF
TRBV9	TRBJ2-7	CASSGWEASGENEAYEQYF
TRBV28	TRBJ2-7	CASATQGGGYEQYF
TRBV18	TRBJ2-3	CASSPLGADTQYF
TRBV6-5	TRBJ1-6	CASSSGTNNSPLHF
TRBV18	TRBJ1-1	CASSWEGGGEAFF
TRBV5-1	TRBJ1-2	CASSPNSLYGYTF
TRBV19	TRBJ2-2	CASSIGRGDTGELFF
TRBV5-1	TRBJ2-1	CASSPREADNEQFF
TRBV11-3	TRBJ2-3	CASSPGTARSTDTQYF
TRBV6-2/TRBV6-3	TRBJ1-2	CASSTPGQGNGYTF
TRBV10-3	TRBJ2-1	CAIATSGSSWEQFF
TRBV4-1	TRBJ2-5	CASSQDKEAGGLGETQYF
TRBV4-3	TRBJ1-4	CASSRTTDALEKLFF
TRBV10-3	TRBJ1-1	CATGTGNTEAFF
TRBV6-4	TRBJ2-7	CASSDSGGMAYEQYF
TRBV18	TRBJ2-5	CASSPKFGQETQYF
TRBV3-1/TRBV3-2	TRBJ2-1	CASSQDLKGAREQFF
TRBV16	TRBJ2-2	CASSPPGPGTNTGRTGELFF
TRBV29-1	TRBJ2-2	CSVEAGGVNTGELFF
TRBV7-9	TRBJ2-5	CASAGERETQYF
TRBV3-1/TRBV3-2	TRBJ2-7	CASSLLSGTPDYEQYF
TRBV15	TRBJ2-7	CATSRGGSYSYEQYF
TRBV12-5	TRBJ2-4	CASGPPGTTQIIQYF
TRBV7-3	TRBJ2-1	CASSLGVSGEQFF
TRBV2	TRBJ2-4	CASDGSAVGNIQYF
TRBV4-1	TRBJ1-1	CASRVTALNTEAFF
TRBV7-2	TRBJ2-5	CASSERWETQYF
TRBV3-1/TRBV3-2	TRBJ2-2	CASSRRGGNTGELFF
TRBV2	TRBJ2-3	CASSEGSGVAANTQYF
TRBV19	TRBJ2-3	CASSRTGTSPDTQYF
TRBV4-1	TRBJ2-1	CASSYYIRDEQFF
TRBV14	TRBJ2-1	CASSQATGASYNEQFF
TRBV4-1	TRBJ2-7	CASSQPGFEQYF
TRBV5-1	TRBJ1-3	CASSWGGAGNTIYF
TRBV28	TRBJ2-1	CASTRDSANEQFF
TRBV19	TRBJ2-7	CASSIQLTGRHEQYF
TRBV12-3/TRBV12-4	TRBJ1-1	CASGPQRATAFF
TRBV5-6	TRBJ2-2	CASSLRPSGGTGELFF
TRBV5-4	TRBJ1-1	CASSLLTGLGTEAFF
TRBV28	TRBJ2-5	CASSLPPGSGQETQYF
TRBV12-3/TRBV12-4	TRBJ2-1	CASNIRGGDEQFF
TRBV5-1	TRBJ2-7	CASSLSGGQYEQYF
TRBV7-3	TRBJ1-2	CASSPVAGPYGYTF
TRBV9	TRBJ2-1	CASSSRTSGRGGEQFF
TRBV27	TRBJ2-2	CASRESGRHTGELFF
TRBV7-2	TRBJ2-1	CASSRSSGGAYEQFF
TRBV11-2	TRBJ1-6	CASSLESPSSYNSPLHF
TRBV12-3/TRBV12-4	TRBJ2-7	CASSRVRYEQYF
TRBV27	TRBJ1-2	CASSLGGINYGYTF